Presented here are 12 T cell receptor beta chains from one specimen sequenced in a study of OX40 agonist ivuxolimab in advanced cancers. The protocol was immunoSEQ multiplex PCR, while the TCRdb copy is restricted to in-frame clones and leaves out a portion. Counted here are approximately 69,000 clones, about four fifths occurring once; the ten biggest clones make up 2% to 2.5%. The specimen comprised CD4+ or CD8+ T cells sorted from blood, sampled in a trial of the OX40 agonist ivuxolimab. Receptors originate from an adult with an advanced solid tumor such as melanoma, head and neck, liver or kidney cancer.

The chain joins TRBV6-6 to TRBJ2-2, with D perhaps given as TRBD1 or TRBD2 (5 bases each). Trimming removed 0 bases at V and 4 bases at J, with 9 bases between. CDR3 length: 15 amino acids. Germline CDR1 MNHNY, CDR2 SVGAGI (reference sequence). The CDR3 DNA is TGTGCCAGCAGTTACTCGAGGGGTGTCACCGGGGAGCTGTTTTTT. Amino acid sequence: CASSYSRGVTGELFF.

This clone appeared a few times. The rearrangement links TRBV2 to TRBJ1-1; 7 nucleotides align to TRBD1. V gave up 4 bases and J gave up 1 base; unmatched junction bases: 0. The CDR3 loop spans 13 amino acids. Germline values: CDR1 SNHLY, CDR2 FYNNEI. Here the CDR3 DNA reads TGTGCCAGCAGTGGGGACAGGAACACTGAAGCTTTCTTT. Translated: CASSGDRNTEAFF.

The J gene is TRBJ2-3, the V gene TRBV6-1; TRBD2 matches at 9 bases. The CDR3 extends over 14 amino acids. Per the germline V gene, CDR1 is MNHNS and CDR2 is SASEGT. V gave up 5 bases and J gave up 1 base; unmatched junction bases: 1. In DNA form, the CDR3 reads TGTGCCAGCAGTAGGACTAGCGGCACAGATACGCAGTATTTT. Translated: CASSRTSGTDTQYF.

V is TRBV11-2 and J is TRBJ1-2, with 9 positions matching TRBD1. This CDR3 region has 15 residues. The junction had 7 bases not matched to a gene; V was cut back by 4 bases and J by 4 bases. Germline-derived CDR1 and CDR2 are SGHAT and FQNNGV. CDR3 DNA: TGTGCCAGCAGCTCCGTACAGGGGGCCGGCTATGGCTACACCTTC. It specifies CASSSVQGAGYGYTF.

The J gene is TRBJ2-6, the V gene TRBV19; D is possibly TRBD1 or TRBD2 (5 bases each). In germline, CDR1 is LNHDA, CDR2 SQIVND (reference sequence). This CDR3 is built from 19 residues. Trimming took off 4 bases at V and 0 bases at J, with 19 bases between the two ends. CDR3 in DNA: TGTGCCAGTAGTAACCAGGGTGGGAGAGGCCGCTCTGGGGCCAACGTCCTGACTTTC. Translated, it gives CASSNQGGRGRSGANVLTF.

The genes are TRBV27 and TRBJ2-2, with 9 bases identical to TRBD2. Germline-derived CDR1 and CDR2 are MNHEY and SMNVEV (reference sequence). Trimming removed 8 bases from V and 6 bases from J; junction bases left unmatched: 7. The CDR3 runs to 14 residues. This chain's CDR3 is CASGGGRAAGELFF. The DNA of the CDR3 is TGTGCCAGCGGAGGCGGGAGGGCCGCCGGGGAGCTGTTTTTT.

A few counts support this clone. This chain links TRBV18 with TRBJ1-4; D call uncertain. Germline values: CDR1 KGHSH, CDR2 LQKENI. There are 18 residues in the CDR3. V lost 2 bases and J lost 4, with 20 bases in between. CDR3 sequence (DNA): TGTGCCAGCTCACCATATGGAGGCGCTCCGAGACTTAATGAAAAACTGTTTTTT. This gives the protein CASSPYGGAPRLNEKLFF.

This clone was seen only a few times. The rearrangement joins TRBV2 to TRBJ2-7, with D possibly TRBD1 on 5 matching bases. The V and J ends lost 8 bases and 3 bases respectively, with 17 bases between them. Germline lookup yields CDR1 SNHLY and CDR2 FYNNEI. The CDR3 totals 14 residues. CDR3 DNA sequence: TGTGCCAGCGATTCCCTAGGGCAGGGCTACGAGCAGTACTTC. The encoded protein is CASDSLGQGYEQYF.

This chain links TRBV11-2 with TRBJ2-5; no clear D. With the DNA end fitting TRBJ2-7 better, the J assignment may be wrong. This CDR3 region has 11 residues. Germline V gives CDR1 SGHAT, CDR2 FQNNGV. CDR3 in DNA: TGTGCCAGCAGCTCCTCCCCCGAGCAGTACTTC. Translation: CASSSSPEQYF.

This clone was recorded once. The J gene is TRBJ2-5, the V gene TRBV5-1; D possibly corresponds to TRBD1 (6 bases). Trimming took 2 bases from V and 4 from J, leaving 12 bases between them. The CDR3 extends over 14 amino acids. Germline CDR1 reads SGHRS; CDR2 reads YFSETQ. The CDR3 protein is CASSLNPGAETQYF. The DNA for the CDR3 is TGCGCCAGCAGCTTAAATCCAGGGGCAGAGACCCAGTACTTC. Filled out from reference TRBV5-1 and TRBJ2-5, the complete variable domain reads KAGVTQTPRYLIKTRGQQVTLSCSPISGHRSVSWYQQTPGQGLQFLFEYFSETQRNKGNFPGRFSGRQFSNSRSEMNVSTLELGDSALYLCASSLNPGAETQYFGPGTRLLVL.

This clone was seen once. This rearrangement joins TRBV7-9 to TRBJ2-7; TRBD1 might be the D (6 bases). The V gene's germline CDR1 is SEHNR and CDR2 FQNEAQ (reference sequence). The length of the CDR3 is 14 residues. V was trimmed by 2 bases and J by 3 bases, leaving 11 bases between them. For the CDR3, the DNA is TGTGCCAGCAGCTTATACAGGGACGTCTACGAGCAGTACTTC. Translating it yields CASSLYRDVYEQYF.

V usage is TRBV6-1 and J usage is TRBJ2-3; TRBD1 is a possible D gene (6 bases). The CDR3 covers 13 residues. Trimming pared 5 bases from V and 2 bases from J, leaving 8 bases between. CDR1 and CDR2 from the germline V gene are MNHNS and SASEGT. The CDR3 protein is CASSRDITDTQYF. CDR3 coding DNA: TGTGCCAGCAGTCGGGACATCACAGATACGCAGTATTTT.